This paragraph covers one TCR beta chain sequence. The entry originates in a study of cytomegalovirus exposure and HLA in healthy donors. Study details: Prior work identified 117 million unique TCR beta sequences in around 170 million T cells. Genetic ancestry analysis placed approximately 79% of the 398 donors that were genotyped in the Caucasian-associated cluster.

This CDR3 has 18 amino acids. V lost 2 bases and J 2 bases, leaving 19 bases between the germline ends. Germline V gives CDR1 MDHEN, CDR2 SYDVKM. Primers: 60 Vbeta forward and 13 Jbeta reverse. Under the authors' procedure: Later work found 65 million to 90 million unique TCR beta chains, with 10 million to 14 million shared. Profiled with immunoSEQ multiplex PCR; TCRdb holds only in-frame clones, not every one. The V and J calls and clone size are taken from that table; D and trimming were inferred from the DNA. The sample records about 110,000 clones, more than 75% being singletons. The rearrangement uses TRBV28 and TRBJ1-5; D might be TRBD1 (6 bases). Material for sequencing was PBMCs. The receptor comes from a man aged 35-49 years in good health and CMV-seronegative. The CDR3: CASSLPTGPGMGNQPQHF. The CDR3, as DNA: TGTGCCAGCAGTTTACCGACAGGCCCGGGGATGGGCAATCAGCCCCAGCATTTT.